The subject of this entry is one TCR beta chain. The method was immunoSEQ multiplex PCR; TCRdb's version includes in-frame clones alone and lacks a portion of them. The sample has more than 90,000 clones; 80% to 95% are singletons. The germline V gene has CDR1 LNHNV and CDR2 YYDKDF (reference sequence). V dropped 0 bases and J dropped 4 bases, with 6 bases sitting between them. CDR3 length: 14 residues. The record originates from a study of CD4+ T cells in melanoma. This sequence was found in a human donor with melanoma. The source material was peripheral blood. This chain links TRBV15 with TRBJ2-2; no firm D call. As DNA, the CDR3 is TGTGCCACCAGCAGAGATCAGAGCACCGGGGAGCTGTTTTTT. This encodes CATSRDQSTGELFF.